The 3 T cell receptor beta chains reported below all come from one sample, sequenced in a study of T cells in Graves' hyperthyroidism and ophthalmopathy. Authors of the study amplified TCR beta CDR3 regions from RNA transcripts. HTBI primers drove first-round RT-PCR of the TCR CDR3. TCRdb re-called the multiplex PCR reads through MiXCR, storing one row per CDR3 protein. This table holds roughly 380,000 distinct CDR3 sequences, about 15% found once. The specimen sequenced was blood. The receptor set was obtained from a woman in her fifties or sixties with Graves' hyperthyroidism.

There are many counts of this clonotype. One end of the junction does not line up with germline, which may come from a read error. The V and J genes are TRBV12-3 or TRBV12-4 and TRBJ2-7, with a possible D match to TRBD1 (6 bases). The CDR3 extends over 13 amino acids. CDR3 nucleotides: TGTGCCAGCAGTCTCGGGACACCCTACGTGCAGTACTTC. Translation: CASSLGTPYVQYF.

The chain recombines TRBV20-1 with TRBJ2-7; no definite D call. Trimming removed 3 bases from V and 0 bases from J, with 36 bases in between. The CDR3 is made up of 22 amino acids. Germline lookup yields CDR1 DFQATT and CDR2 SNEGSKA (reference sequence). The CDR3 DNA reads TGCAGTGCTAGGAATAGTATTGAGACCGTAGCTCAGCCAAGCATGGTCTCCTACGAGCAGTACTTC. Translated: CSARNSIETVAQPSMVSYEQYF.

This chain joins TRBV7-9 and TRBJ2-7; 8 positions agree with TRBD1. The CDR3 length is 15 residues. Germline V gives CDR1 SEHNR, CDR2 FQNEAQ (reference sequence). J gave up 3 bases and V 4 bases, and 8 bases lay outside the gene matches. The CDR3 spells CASSSRTGRHYEQYF. CDR3 DNA: TGTGCCAGCAGCTCGCGGACAGGGAGGCACTACGAGCAGTACTTC.